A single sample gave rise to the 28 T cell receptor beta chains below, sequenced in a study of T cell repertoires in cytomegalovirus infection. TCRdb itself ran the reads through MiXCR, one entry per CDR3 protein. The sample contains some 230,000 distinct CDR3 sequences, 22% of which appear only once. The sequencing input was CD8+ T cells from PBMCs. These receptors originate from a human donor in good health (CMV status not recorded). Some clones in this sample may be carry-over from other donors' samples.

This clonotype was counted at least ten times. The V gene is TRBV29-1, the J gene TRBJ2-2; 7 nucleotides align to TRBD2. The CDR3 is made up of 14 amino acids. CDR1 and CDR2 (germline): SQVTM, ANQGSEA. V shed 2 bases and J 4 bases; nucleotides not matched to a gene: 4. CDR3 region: CSVESGTLTGELFF. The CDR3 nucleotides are TGCAGCGTTGAAAGCGGGACTCTCACCGGGGAGCTGTTTTTT.

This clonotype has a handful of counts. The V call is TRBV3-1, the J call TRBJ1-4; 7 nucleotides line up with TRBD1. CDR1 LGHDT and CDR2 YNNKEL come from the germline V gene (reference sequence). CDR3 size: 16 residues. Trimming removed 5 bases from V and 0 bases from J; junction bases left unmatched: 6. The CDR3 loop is CASSSGTVTTNEKLFF. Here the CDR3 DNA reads TGTGCCAGCAGCTCCGGGACAGTAACAACTAATGAAAAACTGTTTTTT.

The CDR3, as DNA: TGTGCCAGCAGTACATGGCTAGCGCGGGGGGGCACACGAGATACGCAGTATTTT. It is translated as CASSTWLARGGTRDTQYF. This sequence joins TRBV6-1 and TRBJ2-3, with 9 bases lining up with TRBD2. The ends lost 5 bases at V and 5 bases at J; junction bases unmatched: 17. Germline V gene lookup returns CDR1 MNHNS and CDR2 SASEGT. The CDR3 spans 18 residues.

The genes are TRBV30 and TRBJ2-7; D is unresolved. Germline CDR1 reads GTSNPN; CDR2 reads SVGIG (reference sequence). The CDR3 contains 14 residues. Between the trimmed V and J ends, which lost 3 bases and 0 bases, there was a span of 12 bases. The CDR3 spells CAWRGGVGSYEQYF. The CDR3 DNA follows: TGTGCCTGGAGAGGCGGCGTTGGCTCCTACGAGCAGTACTTC. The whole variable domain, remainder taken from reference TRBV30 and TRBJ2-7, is SQTIHQWPATLVQPVGSPLSLECTVEGTSNPNLYWYRQAAGRGLQLLFYSVGIGQISSEVPQNLSASRPQDRQFILSSKKLLLSDSGFYLCAWRGGVGSYEQYFGPGTRLTVT.

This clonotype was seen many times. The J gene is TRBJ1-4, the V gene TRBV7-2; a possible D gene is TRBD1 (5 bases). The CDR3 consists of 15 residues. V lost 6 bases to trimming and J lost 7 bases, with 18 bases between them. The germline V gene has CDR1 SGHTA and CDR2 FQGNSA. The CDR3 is CASSPSGGSTEKLFF. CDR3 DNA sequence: TGTGCCAGCAGTCCCTCGGGGGGGAGCACTGAAAAACTGTTTTTT.

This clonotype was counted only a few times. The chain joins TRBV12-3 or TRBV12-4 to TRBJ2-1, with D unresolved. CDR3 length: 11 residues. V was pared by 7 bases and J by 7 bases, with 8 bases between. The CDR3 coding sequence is TGTGCCAGCACACGGGCAAATGAGCAGTTCTTC. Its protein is CASTRANEQFF.

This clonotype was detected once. The CDR3 loop is CSARDFRDTYEQYF. DNA of the CDR3: TGCAGTGCTAGAGATTTCAGGGATACCTACGAGCAGTACTTC. The chain joins TRBV20-1 to TRBJ2-7; a possible D gene is TRBD1 (5 bases). This CDR3 is 14 amino acids long. Germline V CDR1 and CDR2: DFQATT, SNEGSKA (reference sequence). Trimming left V 0 bases short and J 2 bases short, with 11 bases between.

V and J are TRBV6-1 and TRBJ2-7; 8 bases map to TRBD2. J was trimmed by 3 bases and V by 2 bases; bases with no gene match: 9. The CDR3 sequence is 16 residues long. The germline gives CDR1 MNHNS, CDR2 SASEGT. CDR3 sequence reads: CASSELRLAGYYEQYF. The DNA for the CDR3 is TGTGCCAGCAGTGAACTAAGGCTAGCGGGCTACTACGAGCAGTACTTC.

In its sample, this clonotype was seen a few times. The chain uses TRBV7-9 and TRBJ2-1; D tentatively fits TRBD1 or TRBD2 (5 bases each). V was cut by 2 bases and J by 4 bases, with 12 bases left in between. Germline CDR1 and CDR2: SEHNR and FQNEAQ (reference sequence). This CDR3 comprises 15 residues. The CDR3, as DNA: TGTGCCAGCAGCTTACCCGGGGCCCATTACAATGAGCAGTTCTTC. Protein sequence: CASSLPGAHYNEQFF.

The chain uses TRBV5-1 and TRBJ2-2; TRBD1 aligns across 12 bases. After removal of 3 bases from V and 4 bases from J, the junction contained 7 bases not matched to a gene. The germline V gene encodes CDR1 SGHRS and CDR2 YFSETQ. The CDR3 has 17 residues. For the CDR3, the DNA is TGCGCCAGCAGCTCTATTCCGGGACAGGGGGCCACCGGGGAGCTGTTTTTT. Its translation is CASSSIPGQGATGELFF.

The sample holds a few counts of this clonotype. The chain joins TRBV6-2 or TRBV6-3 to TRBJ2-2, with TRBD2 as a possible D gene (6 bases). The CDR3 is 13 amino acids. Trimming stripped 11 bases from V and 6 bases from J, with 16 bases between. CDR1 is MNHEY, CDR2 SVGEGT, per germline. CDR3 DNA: TGTGCCTCCGGGACTGGAGGCGCCGGGGAGCTGTTTTTT. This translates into CASGTGGAGELFF.

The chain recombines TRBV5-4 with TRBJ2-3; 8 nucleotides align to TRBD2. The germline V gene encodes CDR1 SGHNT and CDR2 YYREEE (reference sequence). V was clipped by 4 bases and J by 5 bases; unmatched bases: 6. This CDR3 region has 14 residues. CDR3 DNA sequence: TGTGCCAGCAGCGTTAGCGGGGCGGTAGATACGCAGTATTTT. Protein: CASSVSGAVDTQYF.

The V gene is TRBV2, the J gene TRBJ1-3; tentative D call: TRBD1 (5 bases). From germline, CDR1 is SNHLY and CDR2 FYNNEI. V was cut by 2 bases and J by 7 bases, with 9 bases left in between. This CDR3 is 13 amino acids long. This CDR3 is CASSESRVNTIYF. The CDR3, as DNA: TGTGCCAGCAGTGAAAGCAGGGTGAACACCATATATTTT.

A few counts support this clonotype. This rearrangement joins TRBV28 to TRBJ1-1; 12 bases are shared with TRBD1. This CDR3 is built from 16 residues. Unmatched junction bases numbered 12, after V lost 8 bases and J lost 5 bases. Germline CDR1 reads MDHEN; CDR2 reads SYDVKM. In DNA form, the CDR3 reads TGTGCCAGCTACCGCCCGGGACAGGGGGCTTTGACTGAAGCTTTCTTT. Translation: CASYRPGQGALTEAFF.

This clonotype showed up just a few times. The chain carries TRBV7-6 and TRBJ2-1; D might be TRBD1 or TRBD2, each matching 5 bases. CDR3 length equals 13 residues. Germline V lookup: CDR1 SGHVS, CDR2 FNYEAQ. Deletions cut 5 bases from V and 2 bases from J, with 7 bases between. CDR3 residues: CASSTGPYNEQFF. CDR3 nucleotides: TGTGCCAGCAGCACGGGGCCCTACAATGAGCAGTTCTTC.

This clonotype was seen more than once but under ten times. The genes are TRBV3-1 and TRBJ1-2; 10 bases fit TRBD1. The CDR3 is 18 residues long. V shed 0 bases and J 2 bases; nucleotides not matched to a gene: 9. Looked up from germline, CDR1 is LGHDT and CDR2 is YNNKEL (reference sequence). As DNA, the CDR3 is TGTGCCAGCAGCCAAGAACGAGAGACAGGGGGCATAAACTATGGCTACACCTTC. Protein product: CASSQERETGGINYGYTF.

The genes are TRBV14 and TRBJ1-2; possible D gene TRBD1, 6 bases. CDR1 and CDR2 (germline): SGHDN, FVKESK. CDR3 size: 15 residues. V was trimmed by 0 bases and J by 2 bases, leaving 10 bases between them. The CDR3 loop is CASSQDAGTNYGYTF. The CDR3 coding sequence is TGTGCCAGCAGCCAAGACGCTGGGACAAACTATGGCTACACCTTC. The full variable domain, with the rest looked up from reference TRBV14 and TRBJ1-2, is EAGVTQFPSHSVIEKGQTVTLRCDPISGHDNLYWYRRVMGKEIKFLLHFVKESKQDESGMPNNRFLAERTGGTYSTLKVQPAELEDSGVYFCASSQDAGTNYGYTFGSGTRLTVV.

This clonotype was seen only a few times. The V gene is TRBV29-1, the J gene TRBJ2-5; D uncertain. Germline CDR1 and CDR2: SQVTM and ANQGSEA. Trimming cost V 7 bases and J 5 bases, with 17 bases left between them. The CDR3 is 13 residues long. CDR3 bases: TGCAGCGCCGCCGGCCCCCTGGTCGAGACCCAGTACTTC. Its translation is CSAAGPLVETQYF.

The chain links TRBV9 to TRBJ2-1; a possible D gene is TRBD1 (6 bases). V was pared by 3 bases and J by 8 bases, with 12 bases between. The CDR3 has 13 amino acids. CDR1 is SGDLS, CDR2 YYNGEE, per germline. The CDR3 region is CASSGKQGYEQFF. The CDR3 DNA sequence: TGTGCCAGCAGCGGCAAACAGGGCTATGAGCAGTTCTTC.

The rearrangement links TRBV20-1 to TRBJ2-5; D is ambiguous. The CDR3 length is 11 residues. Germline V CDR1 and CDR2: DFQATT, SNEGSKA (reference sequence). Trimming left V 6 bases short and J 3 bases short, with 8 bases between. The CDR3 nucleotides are TGCAGTGCCCAAAGGGAAGAGACCCAGTACTTC. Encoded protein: CSAQREETQYF.

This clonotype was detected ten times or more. The CDR3 bases are TGTGCCAGCAGCTTAGTATTGGGCGGCAACTACGAGCAGTACTTC. Translation: CASSLVLGGNYEQYF. The chain links TRBV7-2 to TRBJ2-7; D is ambiguous. CDR1 SGHTA and CDR2 FQGNSA come from the germline V gene. The CDR3 runs 15 residues. V dropped 1 base and J dropped 3 bases, with 13 bases sitting between them.

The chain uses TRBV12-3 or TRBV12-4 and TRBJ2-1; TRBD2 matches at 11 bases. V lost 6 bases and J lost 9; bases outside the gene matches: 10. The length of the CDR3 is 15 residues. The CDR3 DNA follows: TGTGCCAGCAGCCCCGGGGTAGCGGGGGGGCGTGAGCAGTTCTTC. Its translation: CASSPGVAGGREQFF.

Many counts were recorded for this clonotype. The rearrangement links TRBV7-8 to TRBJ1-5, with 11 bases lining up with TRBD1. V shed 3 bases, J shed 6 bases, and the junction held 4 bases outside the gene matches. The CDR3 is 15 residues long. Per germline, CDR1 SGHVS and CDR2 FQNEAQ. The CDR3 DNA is TGTGCCAGCAGCTTTGGGACAGGGGGATCTCAGCCCCAGCATTTT. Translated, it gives CASSFGTGGSQPQHF. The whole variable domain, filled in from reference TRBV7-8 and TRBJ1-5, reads GAGVSQSPRYKVAKRGQDVALRCDPISGHVSLFWYQQALGQGPEFLTYFQNEAQLDKSGLPSDRFFAERPEGSVSTLKIQRTQQEDSAVYLCASSFGTGGSQPQHFGDGTRLSIL.

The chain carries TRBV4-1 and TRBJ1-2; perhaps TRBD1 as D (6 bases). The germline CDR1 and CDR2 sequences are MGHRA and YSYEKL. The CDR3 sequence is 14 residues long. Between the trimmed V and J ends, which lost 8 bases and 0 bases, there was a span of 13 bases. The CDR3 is CASSGTPTNYGYTF. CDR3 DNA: TGCGCCAGCTCCGGGACACCAACTAACTATGGCTACACCTTC.

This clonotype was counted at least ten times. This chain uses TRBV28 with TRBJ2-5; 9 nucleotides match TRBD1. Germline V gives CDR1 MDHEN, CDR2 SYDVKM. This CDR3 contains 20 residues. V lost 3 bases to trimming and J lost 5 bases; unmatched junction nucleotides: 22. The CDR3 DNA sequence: TGTGCCAGCAGTTTGGACCCCGGGACAGGGCTACAATTTTCGGGGGAGACCCAGTACTTC. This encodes CASSLDPGTGLQFSGETQYF.

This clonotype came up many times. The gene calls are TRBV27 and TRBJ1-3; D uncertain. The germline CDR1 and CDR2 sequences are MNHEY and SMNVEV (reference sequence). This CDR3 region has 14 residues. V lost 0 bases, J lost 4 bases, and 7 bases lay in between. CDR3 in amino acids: CASSLSRGGNTIYF. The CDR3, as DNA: TGTGCCAGCAGTTTATCTCGCGGCGGAAACACCATATATTTT.

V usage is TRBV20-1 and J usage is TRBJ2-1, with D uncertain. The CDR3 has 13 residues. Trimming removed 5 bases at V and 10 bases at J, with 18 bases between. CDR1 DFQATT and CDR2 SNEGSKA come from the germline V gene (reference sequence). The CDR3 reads CSAATGESLEQFF. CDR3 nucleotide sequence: TGCAGTGCTGCTACCGGTGAGAGTTTGGAGCAGTTCTTC.

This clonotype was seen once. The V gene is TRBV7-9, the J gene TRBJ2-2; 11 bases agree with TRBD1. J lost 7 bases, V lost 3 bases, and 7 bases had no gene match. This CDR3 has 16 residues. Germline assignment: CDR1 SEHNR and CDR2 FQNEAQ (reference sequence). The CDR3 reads CASSFGQGAQFGELFF. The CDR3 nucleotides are TGTGCCAGCAGCTTCGGACAGGGGGCGCAATTCGGGGAGCTGTTTTTT.